This entry lists 15 T cell receptor beta chains sequenced from one sample in a study of response to subunit inactivated influenza vaccine. TCRdb recomputed calls from the RT-PCR reads with MiXCR, one row per CDR3 protein. The repertoire holds 700,000 to 800,000 distinct CDR3 sequences, with approximately 17% as singletons. Sequenced here: PBMCs from blood, sampled roughly 5 days after vaccination. Receptors were obtained from a man aged 45-65 years who received an inactivated influenza vaccine.

This clonotype has more than one count but fewer than ten. J is TRBJ2-1 and V is TRBV6-6, with D hard to call. CDR1 and CDR2 from the germline V gene are MNHNY and SVGAGI (reference sequence). The V end was cut by 7 bases, the J end by 7 bases, with 8 bases between. This CDR3 is built from 11 residues. CDR3 bases: TGTGCCAGCATTTTCGCAAATGAGCAGTTCTTC. The encoded protein is CASIFANEQFF.

This clonotype came up a few times. The chain combines TRBV20-1 with TRBJ2-7; 11 positions agree with TRBD2. The V gene end was trimmed by 1 base and the J gene end by 2 bases; junction bases not matched to a gene: 10. CDR1 is DFQATT and CDR2 is SNEGSKA in the germline V gene (reference sequence). The CDR3 is made up of 17 amino acids. This CDR3 reads CSARGGWGTSGTYEQYF. In DNA, the CDR3 is TGCAGTGCTAGAGGGGGATGGGGGACTAGCGGAACCTACGAGCAGTACTTC.

V usage is TRBV20-1 and J usage is TRBJ2-5, with D possibly TRBD2 on 6 matching bases. Trimming took 1 base from V and 0 from J, leaving 12 bases between them. The CDR3 runs 15 residues. Germline V gives CDR1 DFQATT, CDR2 SNEGSKA (reference sequence). The chain's CDR3 is CSARGAPSDQETQYF. CDR3 sequence (DNA): TGCAGTGCTAGAGGGGCTCCTAGCGACCAAGAGACCCAGTACTTC.

This rearrangement joins TRBV5-1 to TRBJ2-5; D is unresolved. The CDR3 is 14 amino acids. Trimming left V 0 bases short and J 5 bases short, with 11 bases between. Looked up from germline, CDR1 is SGHRS and CDR2 is YFSETQ. The CDR3 DNA reads TGCGCCAGCAGCTTGGGGGCTACGAGGGAGACCCAGTACTTC. This gives the protein CASSLGATRETQYF.

The V call is TRBV20-1, the J call TRBJ1-1; possibly TRBD1 for D (5 bases). The germline V and J ends were trimmed by 3 bases and 1 base, with 9 bases remaining between them. The CDR3 has 13 residues. CDR1 is DFQATT and CDR2 is SNEGSKA in the germline V gene (reference sequence). DNA for the CDR3: TGCAGTGCTAGTTCTAGGGGGAACACTGAAGCTTTCTTT. Its protein is CSASSRGNTEAFF.

This rearrangement joins TRBV11-2 to TRBJ2-3; TRBD2 matches 8 bases. The CDR3 has 15 residues. CDR1 and CDR2 from the germline V gene are SGHAT and FQNNGV. After removal of 8 bases from V and 5 bases from J, the junction contained 12 bases not matched to a gene. The CDR3 region has the DNA TGTGCCAGCTCCGGGGGGGGTGGTAGTAGAGATACGCAGTATTTT. Protein: CASSGGGGSRDTQYF.

The rearrangement links TRBV5-1 to TRBJ2-7; TRBD2 agrees at 7 bases. Germline V gene sequence: CDR1 SGHRS, CDR2 YFSETQ. Trimming at V came to 8 bases and at J to 3 bases, leaving 11 bases not matched to a gene. The CDR3 runs 14 residues. The CDR3 loop is CASCVTGGSYEQYF. CDR3 coding DNA: TGCGCCAGTTGTGTAACGGGAGGTAGCTACGAGCAGTACTTC. Variable domain in full (rest from reference TRBV5-1 and TRBJ2-7): KAGVTQTPRYLIKTRGQQVTLSCSPISGHRSVSWYQQTPGQGLQFLFEYFSETQRNKGNFPGRFSGRQFSNSRSEMNVSTLELGDSALYLCASCVTGGSYEQYFGPGTRLTVT.

Only a few counts were recorded for this clonotype. This chain uses TRBV28 with TRBJ1-2, with TRBD1 as a possible D gene (6 bases). CDR1 MDHEN and CDR2 SYDVKM come from the germline V gene. The CDR3 extends over 15 amino acids. Trimming shortened V by 3 bases and J by 3 bases, and 14 bases separated the two germline ends. The CDR3 is CASSFWGAQHYGYTF. The DNA of the CDR3 is TGTGCCAGCAGTTTTTGGGGGGCCCAGCACTATGGCTACACCTTC.

The chain links TRBV5-1 to TRBJ1-1, with TRBD1 identical over 8 bases. Germline V gene data show CDR1 as SGHRS and CDR2 as YFSETQ. The CDR3 extends over 16 amino acids. Trimming took 2 bases from V and 4 from J; bases not matched to a gene: 10. The CDR3 reads CASSFQPGGAGTEAFF. CDR3 DNA: TGCGCCAGCAGCTTTCAGCCAGGGGGCGCGGGCACTGAAGCTTTCTTT.

This rearrangement joins TRBV12-3 or TRBV12-4 to TRBJ2-3; TRBD2 agrees at 13 bases. V gave up 6 bases and J gave up 0 bases; unmatched junction bases: 6. This CDR3 comprises 17 residues. CDR3 region: CASRGGTSGDSTDTQYF. The CDR3 DNA reads as TGTGCCAGCAGGGGTGGGACTAGCGGGGACAGCACAGATACGCAGTATTTT.

The sample holds many counts of this clonotype. The V gene is TRBV29-1, the J gene TRBJ2-7; the match to TRBD2 covers 9 bases. CDR1 SQVTM and CDR2 ANQGSEA come from the germline V gene. Losses at the gene ends were 4 bases for V and 0 bases for J; bases not matched to a gene: 7. The CDR3 has 15 amino acids. CDR3 residues: CSVGFLAGTSYEQYF. CDR3 DNA: TGCAGCGTTGGATTCCTAGCGGGAACCTCCTACGAGCAGTACTTC.

This chain connects TRBV29-1 to TRBJ2-7; possibly TRBD1 or TRBD2 for D (5 bases each). Trimming stripped 3 bases from V and 5 bases from J, with 8 bases between. The CDR3 is made up of 11 amino acids. Germline V gene lookup returns CDR1 SQVTM and CDR2 ANQGSEA. CDR3 region: CSVEGENEQYF. The CDR3 region has the DNA TGCAGCGTTGAGGGGGAAAACGAGCAGTACTTC.

Written as DNA, the CDR3 is TGCAGTGCTAGAGTAGAGATGATCGGAGGTCAGCCCCAGCATTTT. It specifies CSARVEMIGGQPQHF. The rearrangement joins TRBV20-1 to TRBJ1-5; D is unclear. Germline-derived CDR1 and CDR2 are DFQATT and SNEGSKA (reference sequence). The CDR3 has 15 residues. The V end was cut by 1 base, the J end by 6 bases, with 16 bases between.

This clonotype appeared a few times. V and J are TRBV13 and TRBJ2-7, with TRBD1 identical over 8 bases. V lost 10 bases, J lost 1 base, and 6 bases stayed unmatched. CDR1 is PRHDT and CDR2 is FYEKMQ in the germline V gene (reference sequence). The length of the CDR3 is 13 residues. The CDR3, as DNA: TGTGCCACCGGACAGGGTGATTCCTACGAGCAGTACTTC. As protein: CATGQGDSYEQYF.

The chain employs TRBV21-1 and TRBJ2-1; no check of the table's D call, TRBD1, against the DNA was made. TRBV21-1 is labeled a pseudogene. The CDR3 is made up of 18 amino acids. The CDR3 bases are TGTGCCAGCAGCCTTTATCGGTTGTGTGGGACAGCCTACAATGAGCAGTTCTTC. It yields the protein CASSLYRLCGTAYNEQFF.